What follows are 20 T cell receptor beta chains derived from one specimen sequenced in a study of T cells in Graves' hyperthyroidism and ophthalmopathy. Amplification of TCR beta CDR3 regions was performed using RNA transcripts as template. Researchers ran a first-round RT-PCR on the TCR CDR3 using the HTBI primer set. TCRdb itself ran the multiplex PCR reads through MiXCR, one entry per CDR3 protein. The sample has around 250,000 distinct CDR3 sequences; roughly 15% are singletons. The sample was blood. The receptors were gathered from a woman in her 40s with Graves' hyperthyroidism that later progressed to Graves' ophthalmopathy.

The chain is built from TRBV18 and TRBJ2-1; 7 bases are shared with TRBD2. Germline CDR1 KGHSH, CDR2 LQKENI. The V segment lost 4 bases and the J segment 0 bases; nucleotides outside the gene matches: 12. This CDR3 has 18 residues. Here the CDR3 DNA reads TGTGCCAGCTCACGGGCTAGCGGCCCTTTTAGCTCCTACAATGAGCAGTTCTTC. This translates into CASSRASGPFSSYNEQFF. Using reference TRBV18 and TRBJ2-1 for the parts outside the CDR3, the full variable domain is NAGVMQNPRHLVRRRGQEARLRCSPMKGHSHVYWYRQLPEEGLKFMVYLQKENIIDESGMPKERFSAEFPKEGPSILRIQQVVRGDSAAYFCASSRASGPFSSYNEQFFGPGTRLTVL.

The chain uses TRBV28 and TRBJ2-3; 7 bases align to TRBD2. The V and J ends lost 6 bases and 6 bases, in that order; junction bases with no gene match: 12. Germline V gene data show CDR1 as MDHEN and CDR2 as SYDVKM. The CDR3 sequence is 15 residues long. The DNA of the CDR3 is TGTGCCAGCAGCCCGGGGGGTTATTCCGGGGATACGCAGTATTTT. Protein: CASSPGGYSGDTQYF.

In its sample, this clonotype was seen many times. The chain combines TRBV9 with TRBJ2-3; D gene uncertain. Germline V gene lookup returns CDR1 SGDLS and CDR2 YYNGEE. This CDR3 has 14 amino acids. Trimming left V 0 bases short and J 6 bases short, with 11 bases between. CDR3 residues: CASSVGRSIDTQYF. CDR3 DNA sequence: TGTGCCAGCAGCGTAGGACGGAGTATCGATACGCAGTATTTT.

In this sample, this clonotype turned up many times. J is TRBJ2-3 and V is TRBV7-9, with 9 bases lining up with TRBD2. V lost 5 bases and J lost 2; bases outside the gene matches: 8. Germline loops: CDR1 SEHNR, CDR2 FQNEAQ (reference sequence). The CDR3 covers 16 residues. The CDR3 here is CASSRSGTSFTDTQYF. The CDR3 coding sequence is TGTGCCAGCAGCCGCAGTGGGACTAGCTTCACAGATACGCAGTATTTT.

This clonotype was observed at least ten times. The chain couples TRBV20-1 to TRBJ2-1; TRBD2 agrees at 9 bases. V trimming: 6 bases; J trimming: 5 bases; junction bases outside the gene matches: 8. The CDR3 contains 14 residues. CDR1 and CDR2 (germline): DFQATT, SNEGSKA (reference sequence). In DNA, the CDR3 is TGCAGTGCGCCTGGACTAGCGAGGCACAATGAGCAGTTCTTC. Amino acids: CSAPGLARHNEQFF.

This clonotype was seen more than once but under ten times. A much larger clonotype is one base distant, so this may be a read error. V usage is TRBV2 and J usage is TRBJ2-2, with 8 bases matching TRBD2. Trimming at V came to 6 bases and at J to 4 bases, leaving 4 bases not matched to a gene. CDR1 and CDR2 from the germline V gene are SNHLY and FYNNEI. The CDR3 has 14 residues. The CDR3 nucleotides are TGTGCCAGCAGGTGTAGCGGGGTCACCGGGGAGCTGTTTTTT. Translation: CASRCSGVTGELFF.

This clonotype was seen many times. J is TRBJ2-7 and V is TRBV29-1; D perhaps matches TRBD2 (5 bases). Germline V CDR1 and CDR2: SQVTM, ANQGSEA. This CDR3 comprises 10 residues. Between the trimmed V and J ends, which lost 5 bases and 6 bases, there was a span of 8 bases. CDR3 nucleotide sequence: TGCAGCGTTCTGGAGGTCGAGCAGTACTTC. This sequence encodes CSVLEVEQYF.

Ten or more counts support this clonotype. The chain combines TRBV2 with TRBJ2-7, with D uncertain. Trimming removed 3 bases from V and 4 bases from J, with 13 bases in between. CDR3 length: 14 residues. Germline loops: CDR1 SNHLY, CDR2 FYNNEI. The CDR3 region is CASSDSERPYEQYF. Written as DNA, the CDR3 is TGTGCCAGCAGTGACTCGGAGAGGCCGTACGAGCAGTACTTC. The entire variable domain, with the rest obtained from reference TRBV2 and TRBJ2-7, is as follows: EPEVTQTPSHQVTQMGQEVILRCVPISNHLYFYWYRQILGQKVEFLVSFYNNEISEKSEIFDDQFSVERPDGSNFTLKIRSTKLEDSAMYFCASSDSERPYEQYFGPGTRLTVT.

Only a few counts were recorded for this clonotype. V is TRBV27 and J is TRBJ2-2; 8 bases match TRBD2. Germline V gene data show CDR1 as MNHEY and CDR2 as SMNVEV (reference sequence). V lost 9 bases to trimming and J lost 6 bases; unmatched junction nucleotides: 6. This CDR3 is 13 amino acids long. CDR3 amino acids: CASSGIKSGELFF. CDR3 nucleotide sequence: TGTGCCAGTAGCGGGATCAAATCCGGGGAGCTGTTTTTT.

This clonotype has at least ten counts. This chain uses TRBV30 with TRBJ2-7, with a tentative D call TRBD1 (5 bases). The CDR3 extends over 14 amino acids. The germline V and J ends were trimmed by 2 bases and 2 bases, with 13 bases remaining between them. The germline V gene has CDR1 GTSNPN and CDR2 SVGIG (reference sequence). The CDR3 nucleotides are TGTGCCTGGAGTCGACAGTGGGTGACCTACGAGCAGTACTTC. Its translation: CAWSRQWVTYEQYF. The full variable domain, with the rest looked up from reference TRBV30 and TRBJ2-7, is SQTIHQWPATLVQPVGSPLSLECTVEGTSNPNLYWYRQAAGRGLQLLFYSVGIGQISSEVPQNLSASRPQDRQFILSSKKLLLSDSGFYLCAWSRQWVTYEQYFGPGTRLTVT.

This clonotype came up many times. Written as DNA, the CDR3 is TGTGCCAGCAGTATAACGACCGGGACTGGAAACACCATATATTTT. Translated: CASSITTGTGNTIYF. The chain carries TRBV6-1 and TRBJ1-3; D remains ambiguous. CDR1 and CDR2 (germline): MNHNS, SASEGT. The CDR3 is 15 residues long. V lost 5 bases and J 2 bases, leaving 13 bases between the germline ends.

This clonotype showed up many times. The rearrangement uses TRBV12-3 or TRBV12-4 and TRBJ2-5, with D unclear. Trimming removed 6 bases at V and 4 bases at J, with 18 bases between. There are 15 residues in the CDR3. The CDR3 nucleotides read TGTGCCAGCAGCTCCTCCGGGCAAACGGTAGAGACCCAGTACTTC. It codes for CASSSSGQTVETQYF.

The CDR3: CASREQETQYF. In nucleotides, the CDR3 is TGCGCCAGCAGAGAACAAGAGACCCAGTACTTC. This chain joins TRBV5-1 and TRBJ2-5; D unresolved. The germline V and J ends were trimmed by 5 bases and 2 bases, with 4 bases remaining between them. CDR1 and CDR2 (germline): SGHRS, YFSETQ. The CDR3 covers 11 residues.

About this clonotype itself: A much larger clone sits a single nucleotide away, making a read error possible. The genes are TRBV11-2 and TRBJ2-1; 13 bases map to TRBD2. The V and J ends lost 5 bases and 10 bases, in that order; junction bases with no gene match: 5. The CDR3 is 14 residues long. Germline V gene sequence: CDR1 SGHAT, CDR2 FQNNGV. The DNA of the CDR3 is TGTGCCAGCAGCCCGGGACTAGCGGGACACGAGCAGTTCTTC. Translation gives CASSPGLAGHEQFF.

The genes are TRBV5-5 and TRBJ2-7; no firm D call. V shed 0 bases and J shed 3 bases, with 10 bases lying between them. The CDR3 length is 14 residues. CDR1 is SGHKS, CDR2 YYEKEE, per germline (reference sequence). In DNA form, the CDR3 reads TGTGCCAGCAGCTTGGTTGCGGTTAGCTACGAGCAGTACTTC. This sequence encodes CASSLVAVSYEQYF.

In its sample, this clonotype was seen many times. This chain connects TRBV6-1 to TRBJ1-1; D gene ambiguous. The CDR3 sequence is 13 residues long. V shed 4 bases and J shed 1 base, with 7 bases lying between them. Germline lookup yields CDR1 MNHNS and CDR2 SASEGT. The CDR3 here is CASSGPANTEAFF. The DNA of the CDR3 is TGTGCCAGCAGTGGACCGGCGAACACTGAAGCTTTCTTT.

This clonotype was seen repeatedly, ten times or more. The J gene is TRBJ2-7, the V gene TRBV28; D may match TRBD1 or TRBD2 (6 bases each). CDR1 MDHEN and CDR2 SYDVKM come from the germline V gene. V dropped 3 bases and J dropped 5 bases, with 20 bases sitting between them. This CDR3 has 16 amino acids. DNA of the CDR3: TGTGCCAGCAGTTTGGCGGTAGGCGGGACACCCGACGAGCAGTACTTC. Amino acid sequence: CASSLAVGGTPDEQYF.

This clonotype was counted many times. The chain joins TRBV27 to TRBJ2-7, with 11 positions matching TRBD1. Germline V gives CDR1 MNHEY, CDR2 SMNVEV (reference sequence). Losses at the gene ends were 5 bases for V and 4 bases for J; bases not matched to a gene: 7. This CDR3 spans 15 amino acids. The CDR3 nucleotides read TGTGCCAGCAGTGGGAGGACAGGGGGCGGGTACGAGCAGTACTTC. This encodes CASSGRTGGGYEQYF.

This clonotype appeared many times. This rearrangement joins TRBV7-9 to TRBJ1-2, with D maybe TRBD1 (5 bases). The CDR3 runs to 17 residues. Germline CDR1 is SEHNR and CDR2 is FQNEAQ (reference sequence). V was pared by 1 base and J by 4 bases, with 19 bases between. DNA of the CDR3: TGTGCCAGCAGCTTAGGCTCGCAGGGAGCGGTTATCTATGGCTACACCTTC. Translating gives CASSLGSQGAVIYGYTF.

This clonotype was observed a handful of times. The gene calls are TRBV19 and TRBJ2-1; 9 nucleotides line up with TRBD2. The CDR3 extends over 17 amino acids. J lost 6 bases, V lost 7 bases, and 16 bases had no gene match. The germline V gene has CDR1 LNHDA and CDR2 SQIVND (reference sequence). The CDR3 region has the DNA TGTGCCAGTAACAAGGCGGGGCTAGCGGGGTATACCAATGAGCAGTTCTTC. Residues: CASNKAGLAGYTNEQFF.